The rows below give T cell receptor beta chains drawn from one sample of a study of tumor-infiltrating lymphocytes in primary liver carcinoma. TCRdb recomputed calls from the multiplex PCR reads with MiXCR, one row per CDR3 protein. This sample has about 330,000 distinct CDR3 sequences, with approximately 65% found just once. The sequencing input was peripheral blood. Receptor source: a man between 35 and 55 years old with primary liver carcinoma and hepatitis B virus infection. Both conserved end residues are part of each CDR3. The order of the fields is CDR3 DNA, CDR3 protein, clone size, J gene, V gene, D gene. A D gene is named only where the DNA matches it firmly. Some rows mark clone size as missing; the rest say once, few, many or name a class of expanded clone.

TGTGCCAGCAGTACCCCGGACGGGTCCTACGAGCAGTACTTC CASSTPDGSYEQYF few TRBJ2-7 TRBV5-4 .
TGTGTCAGCAGCTTAGGTGGACAGGCTAACACTGAAGATTTCTTT CVSSLGGQANTEDFF . TRBJ1-1 TRBV11-2 TRBD1
TGTGTCAGCAGCCAAGATGGGGCCTCCTCCTACAATAAGCAGTTCTTC CVSSQDGASSYNKQFF . TRBJ2-1 TRBV4-2 .
TGCAGCGTTGTCACATTAGGACTAGCGGGAGTGAATGAGCAGTTCTTC CSVVTLGLAGVNEQFF . TRBJ2-1 TRBV29-1 TRBD2
TGTGCCAGCAGTTTCGGGACAGGGAGGTCCTACGAGCAGTACTTC CASSFGTGRSYEQYF few TRBJ2-7 TRBV28 TRBD1
TGTGCCAGCAATTCCCCCATAGGGCTAGCGGGAGCCGAGCAGTACTTC CASNSPIGLAGAEQYF . TRBJ2-7 TRBV28 TRBD2
TGTGCCAGCAGATTAATCTGGGGGGCAAAAGAGACTCAGTACTTC CASRLIWGAKETQYF . TRBJ2-5 TRBV11-2 .
TGCGCCAGCAGCCAAACGGACAGGGAGGAAGATGGCTACACCTTC CASSQTDREEDGYTF . TRBJ1-2 TRBV4-1 TRBD1
TGTGCCAGCAGTGTCCGGGACGAAACCATCTACGAGCAGTACTTC CASSVRDETIYEQYF few TRBJ2-7 TRBV25-1 .
TGTGCCAGCAGCTACTCTAGCCCAGATACGCAGTATTTT CASSYSSPDTQYF . TRBJ2-3 TRBV7-9 .
TGCACCGTTGAATTACTAGCGAGAGCGACCTCCTACGAGCAGTACTTC CTVELLARATSYEQYF . TRBJ2-7 TRBV29-1 TRBD2
TGTGCCTGGAGTGTAGCTAGCGGGAACCCCCGTGAGACCCAGTACTTC CAWSVASGNPRETQYF . TRBJ2-5 TRBV30 TRBD2
TGTGCCAGCAGTTATACGCCCGGGACTAGCGGATTAGGAGATACGCAGTATTTT CASSYTPGTSGLGDTQYF . TRBJ2-3 TRBV6-6 TRBD2
TGTGCCAGCAGCTTAGGTCAGGGTGGAAACGAAAAACTGTTTTTT CASSLGQGGNEKLFF few TRBJ1-4 TRBV7-9 .
TGTGCCAGCAGTCACCACCAGGACTCAAGCAGTTTCTTC CASSHHQDSSSFF . TRBJ2-1 TRBV28 .
TGTGCCAGCAGCTCAAGGGACTTCCCCTACGAGCAGTACTTC CASSSRDFPYEQYF . TRBJ2-7 TRBV5-4 .
TGTGCCAGCAGCTTAGGGGGCTGCTACGAGCGGTACTTC CASSLGGCYERYF . TRBJ2-7 TRBV11-2 .
TGTGCCAGTAGCTGCACTAGCGGGAGCTATGAGCAGTTCTTC CASSCTSGSYEQFF . TRBJ2-1 TRBV11-2 TRBD2
TGTGCCATCAGTGTTAGCGGGAGGCACGAGCAGTACTTC CAISVSGRHEQYF . TRBJ2-7 TRBV10-3 TRBD2
TGTGCCAGCAGCTTAACGGCTAGCAATGAGCAGTTCTTC CASSLTASNEQFF . TRBJ2-1 TRBV7-3 .
TGCGCCAGCAGCCAAGAACAGGGGGTGTGGGAAAAACTGTTTTTT CASSQEQGVWEKLFF few TRBJ1-4 TRBV4-1 TRBD1
TGTGCCAGCAGTTTACCGGGAGTTCAAGAGACCCAGTACTTC CASSLPGVQETQYF many TRBJ2-5 TRBV28 .
TGTGCCAGTAGCTTAGCGAGGCTGGCCCTGGGAAAACAAGATACCCATTACTTC CASSLARLALGKQDTHYF . TRBJ2-5 TRBV11-2 .
TGTGCCATCAGTGGGTCCGGGACAGGGGGCTGGAATGAGCAGTTCTTC CAISGSGTGGWNEQFF . TRBJ2-1 TRBV6-1 TRBD1
TGTGCCAGCAGCCGACCCGGGATCGCGGCGGATACGCAGTATTTT CASSRPGIAADTQYF . TRBJ2-3 TRBV28 .
TGTGCCAGCCGTTGGAACAACCAAGAGACCCAGTACTTC CASRWNNQETQYF many TRBJ2-5 TRBV6-2/TRBV6-3 .
TGTGCCAGCAGCAGGGACAGGGGCACCTACGAGCAGTACTTC CASSRDRGTYEQYF few TRBJ2-7 TRBV7-9 TRBD1
TGTGCCAGCAGCTTATTAGCAGGGATCGACGAGCAGCACTTC CASSLLAGIDEQHF . TRBJ2-7 TRBV11-2 .
TGTGCCAGCAGCGCCATGACAGTTAGGAACACTGAAGCTTTCTTT CASSAMTVRNTEAFF . TRBJ1-1 TRBV7-9 .
TGTGCCAGCAGTTTAACCCACGGGGCTCGAGGAAACACCATATATTTT CASSLTHGARGNTIYF . TRBJ1-3 TRBV12-3/TRBV12-4 .
TGTGCCAGCAGTTTTTCACGTCGGTCGAACACCGGGGAGCTGTTTTTT CASSFSRRSNTGELFF . TRBJ2-2 TRBV12-3/TRBV12-4 .
TGTGCCAGCAGTGAATTTGGGTCCAATTCACCCCTCCACTTT CASSEFGSNSPLHF . TRBJ1-6 TRBV6-2/TRBV6-3 .
TGTGCCAGCAGTGGACAGGGGGACACCGGGGAGCTGTTTTTT CASSGQGDTGELFF many TRBJ2-2 TRBV6-2/TRBV6-3 TRBD1
TGCAGCGTTCGAACCCCAGCGGGGGATAGCACAGATACTCAGTATTTT CSVRTPAGDSTDTQYF . TRBJ2-3 TRBV29-1 TRBD2
TGTGCCAGCAGCCGCGATAGCGAATTCTACAATGAGCAGTTCTTC CASSRDSEFYNEQFF . TRBJ2-1 TRBV4-2 .
TGTGTCAGCAACCTCCGGACTATGGATACGCAGTATTTT CVSNLRTMDTQYF few TRBJ2-3 TRBV5-6 .
TGTGCCAGCAGCAACTTAGGGTGGGGTCCCCGCCAAGAGACCCAGTACTTC CASSNLGWGPRQETQYF . TRBJ2-5 TRBV5-4 .
TGCGCCAGCAACCAAAGTCGAATGGGACTGTCTACGGCTGAGCAGTTCTTC CASNQSRMGLSTAEQFF once TRBJ2-1 TRBV4-1 .
TGTGCCAGCAGATTATCAGAGCGGGAGGCGTGGCAAGAGACCCAGTACTTC CASRLSEREAWQETQYF few TRBJ2-5 TRBV6-2/TRBV6-3 TRBD2
TGTCCCATCAGTGAAAATGGTCTCACCGGGGAGCTGTTTTTT CPISENGLTGELFF . TRBJ2-2 TRBV10-3 .
TGTGTCAGCAGTTTATTGTCCGATACGCAGTATTTT CVSSLLSDTQYF . TRBJ2-3 TRBV11-2 .
TGCAGCGTTAAGGTCGGGGCCGAGCAGTACTTC CSVKVGAEQYF many TRBJ2-7 TRBV29-1 .
TGCGCCAGCAGCTTGGAGGGAAGGGACACAGATACGCAGTATTTT CASSLEGRDTDTQYF few TRBJ2-3 TRBV5-1 .